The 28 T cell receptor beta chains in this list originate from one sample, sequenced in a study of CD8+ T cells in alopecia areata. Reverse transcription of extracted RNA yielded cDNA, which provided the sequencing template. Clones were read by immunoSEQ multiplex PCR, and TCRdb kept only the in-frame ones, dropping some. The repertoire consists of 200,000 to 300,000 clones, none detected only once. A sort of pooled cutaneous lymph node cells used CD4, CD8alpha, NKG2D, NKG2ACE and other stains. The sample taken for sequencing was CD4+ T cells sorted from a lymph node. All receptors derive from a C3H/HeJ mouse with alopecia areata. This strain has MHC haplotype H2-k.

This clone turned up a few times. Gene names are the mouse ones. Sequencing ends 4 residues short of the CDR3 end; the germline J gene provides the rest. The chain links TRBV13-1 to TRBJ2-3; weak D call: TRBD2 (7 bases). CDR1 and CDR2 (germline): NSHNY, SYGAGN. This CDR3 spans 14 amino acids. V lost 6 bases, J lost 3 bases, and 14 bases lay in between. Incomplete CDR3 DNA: TGTGCCAGCAAGAAGAGGGGGGGGGCAGAA. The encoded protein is CASKKRGGAE. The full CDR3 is CASKKRGGAETLYF.

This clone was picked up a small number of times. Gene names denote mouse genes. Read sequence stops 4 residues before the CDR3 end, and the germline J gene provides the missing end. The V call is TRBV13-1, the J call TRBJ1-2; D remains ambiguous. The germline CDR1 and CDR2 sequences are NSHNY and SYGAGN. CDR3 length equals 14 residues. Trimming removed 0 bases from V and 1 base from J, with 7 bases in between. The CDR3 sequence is CASSDAPRNSDYTF. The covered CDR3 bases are TGTGCCAGCAGTGATGCACCCAGAAACTCC.

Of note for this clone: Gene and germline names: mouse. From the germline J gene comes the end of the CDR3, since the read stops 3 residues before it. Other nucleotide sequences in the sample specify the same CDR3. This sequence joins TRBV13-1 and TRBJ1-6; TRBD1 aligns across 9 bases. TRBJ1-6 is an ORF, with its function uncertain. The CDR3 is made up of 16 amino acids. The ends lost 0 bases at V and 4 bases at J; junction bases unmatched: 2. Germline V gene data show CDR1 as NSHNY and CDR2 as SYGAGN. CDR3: CASSDGTGDYNSPLYF. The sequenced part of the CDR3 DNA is TGTGCCAGCAGTGATGGGACAGGGGATTATAATTCGCCC.

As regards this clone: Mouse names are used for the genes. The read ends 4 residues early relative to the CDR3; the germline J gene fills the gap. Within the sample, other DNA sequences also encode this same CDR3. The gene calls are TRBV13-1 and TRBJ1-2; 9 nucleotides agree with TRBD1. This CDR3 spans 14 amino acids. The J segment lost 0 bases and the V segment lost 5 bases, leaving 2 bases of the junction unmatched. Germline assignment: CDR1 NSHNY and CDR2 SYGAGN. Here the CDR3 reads CASRGQGANSDYTF. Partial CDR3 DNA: TGTGCCAGCAGGGGACAGGGAGCAAACTCC.

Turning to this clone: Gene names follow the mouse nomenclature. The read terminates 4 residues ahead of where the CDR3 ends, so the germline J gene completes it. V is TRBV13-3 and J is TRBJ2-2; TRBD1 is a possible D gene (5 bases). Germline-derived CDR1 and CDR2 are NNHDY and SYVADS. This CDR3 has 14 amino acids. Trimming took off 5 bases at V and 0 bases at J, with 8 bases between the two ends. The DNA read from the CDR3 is TGTGCCAGCAGAAAACAGGCAAACACCGGG. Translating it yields CASRKQANTG. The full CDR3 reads CASRKQANTGQLYF.

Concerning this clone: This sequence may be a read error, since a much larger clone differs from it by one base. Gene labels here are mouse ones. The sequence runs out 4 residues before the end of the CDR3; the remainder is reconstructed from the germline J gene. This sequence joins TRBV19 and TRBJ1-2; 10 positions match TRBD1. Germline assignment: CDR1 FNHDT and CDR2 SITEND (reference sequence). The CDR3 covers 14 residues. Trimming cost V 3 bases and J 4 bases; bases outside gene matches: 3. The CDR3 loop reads CASSRQGATSDYTF. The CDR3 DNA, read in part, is TGTGCCAGCAGTAGACAGGGGGCAACCTCC.

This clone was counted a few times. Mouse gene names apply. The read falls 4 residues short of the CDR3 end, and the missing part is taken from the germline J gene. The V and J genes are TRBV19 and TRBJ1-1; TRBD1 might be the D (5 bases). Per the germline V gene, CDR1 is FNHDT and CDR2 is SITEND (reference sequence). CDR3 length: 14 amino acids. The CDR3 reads CASSKRTSWAEVFF. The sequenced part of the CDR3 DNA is TGTGCCAGCAGTAAAAGGACATCTTGGGCA.

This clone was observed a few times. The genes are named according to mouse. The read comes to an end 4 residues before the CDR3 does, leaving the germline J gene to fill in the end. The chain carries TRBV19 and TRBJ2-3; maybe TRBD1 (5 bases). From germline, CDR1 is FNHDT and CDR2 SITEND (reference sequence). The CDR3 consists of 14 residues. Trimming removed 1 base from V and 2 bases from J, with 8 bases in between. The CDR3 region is CASSISTDAETLYF. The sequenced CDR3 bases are TGTGCCAGCAGTATATCGACAGATGCAGAA.

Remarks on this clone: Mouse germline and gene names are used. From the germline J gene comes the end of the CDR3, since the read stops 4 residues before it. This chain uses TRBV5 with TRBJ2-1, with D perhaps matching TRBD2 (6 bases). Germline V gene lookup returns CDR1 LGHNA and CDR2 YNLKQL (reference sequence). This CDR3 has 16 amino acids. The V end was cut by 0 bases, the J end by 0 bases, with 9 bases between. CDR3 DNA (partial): TGTGCCAGCAGCCAAGATCTGGGGCATAACTATGCT. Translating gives CASSQDLGHNYA. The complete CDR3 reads CASSQDLGHNYAEQFF.

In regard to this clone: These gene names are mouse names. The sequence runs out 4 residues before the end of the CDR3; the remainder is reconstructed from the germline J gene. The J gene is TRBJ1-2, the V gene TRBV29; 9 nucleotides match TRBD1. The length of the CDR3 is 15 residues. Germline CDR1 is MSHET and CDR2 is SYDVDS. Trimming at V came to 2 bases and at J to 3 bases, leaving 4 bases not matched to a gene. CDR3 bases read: TGTGCTAGCAGTTTAACGGGACAGGGTCACTCC. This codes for CASSLTGQGHS. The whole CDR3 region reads CASSLTGQGHSDYTF.

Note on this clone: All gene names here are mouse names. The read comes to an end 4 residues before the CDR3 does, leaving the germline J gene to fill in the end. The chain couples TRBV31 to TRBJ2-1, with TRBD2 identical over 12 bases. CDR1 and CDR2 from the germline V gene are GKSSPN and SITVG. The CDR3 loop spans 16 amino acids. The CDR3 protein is CAWSLETGGARAEQFF. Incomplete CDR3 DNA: TGTGCCTGGAGTCTAGAGACTGGGGGGGCGAGGGCT. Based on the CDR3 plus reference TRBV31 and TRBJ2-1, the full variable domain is AQTIHQWPVAEIKAVGSPLSLGCTIKGKSSPNLYWYWQATGGTLQQLFYSITVGQVESVVQLNLSASRPKDDQFILSTEKLLLSHSGFYLCAWSLETGGARAEQFFGPGTRLTVL.

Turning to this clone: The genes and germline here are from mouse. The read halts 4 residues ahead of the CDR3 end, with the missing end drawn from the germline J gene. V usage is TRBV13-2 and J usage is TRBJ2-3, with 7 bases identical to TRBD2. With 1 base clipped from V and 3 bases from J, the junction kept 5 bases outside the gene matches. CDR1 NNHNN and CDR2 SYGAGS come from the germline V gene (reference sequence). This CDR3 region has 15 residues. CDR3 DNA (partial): TGTGCCAGCGGTGATTTCTGGGGGTGGGCAGAA. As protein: CASGDFWGWAE. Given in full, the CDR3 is CASGDFWGWAETLYF.

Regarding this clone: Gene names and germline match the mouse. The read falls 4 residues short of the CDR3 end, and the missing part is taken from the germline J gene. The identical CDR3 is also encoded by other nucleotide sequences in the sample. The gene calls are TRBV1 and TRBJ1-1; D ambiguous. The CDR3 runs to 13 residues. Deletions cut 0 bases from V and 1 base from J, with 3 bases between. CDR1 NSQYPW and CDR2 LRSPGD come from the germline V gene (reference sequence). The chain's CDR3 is CTCSAEGNTEVFF. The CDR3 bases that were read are TGCACCTGCAGTGCAGAGGGGAACACA.

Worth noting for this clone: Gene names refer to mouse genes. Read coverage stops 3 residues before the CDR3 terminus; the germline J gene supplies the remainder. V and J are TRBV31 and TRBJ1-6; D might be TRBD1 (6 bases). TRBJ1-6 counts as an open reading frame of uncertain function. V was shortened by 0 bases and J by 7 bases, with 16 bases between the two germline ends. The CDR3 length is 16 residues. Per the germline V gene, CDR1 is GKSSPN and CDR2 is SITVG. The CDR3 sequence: CAWSLVRGAVNSPLYF. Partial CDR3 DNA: TGTGCCTGGAGTCTAGTTCGGGGGGCTGTGAATTCGCCC.

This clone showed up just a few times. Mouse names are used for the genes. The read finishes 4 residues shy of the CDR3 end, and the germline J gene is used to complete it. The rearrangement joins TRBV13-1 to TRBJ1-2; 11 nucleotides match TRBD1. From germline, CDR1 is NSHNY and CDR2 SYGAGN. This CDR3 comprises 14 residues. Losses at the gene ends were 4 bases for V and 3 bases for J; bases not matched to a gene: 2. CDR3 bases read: TGTGCCAGCAGTCTGGGACAGGGGGACTCC. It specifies CASSLGQGDS. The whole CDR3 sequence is CASSLGQGDSDYTF.

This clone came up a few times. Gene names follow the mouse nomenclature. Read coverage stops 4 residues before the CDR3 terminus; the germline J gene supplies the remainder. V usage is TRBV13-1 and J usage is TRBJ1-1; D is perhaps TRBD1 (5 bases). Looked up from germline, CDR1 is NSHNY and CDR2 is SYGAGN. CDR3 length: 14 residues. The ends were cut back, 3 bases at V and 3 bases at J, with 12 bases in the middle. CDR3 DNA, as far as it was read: TGTGCCAGCAGTGGAGGACAAATCTACACA. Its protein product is CASSGGQIYT. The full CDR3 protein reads CASSGGQIYTEVFF.

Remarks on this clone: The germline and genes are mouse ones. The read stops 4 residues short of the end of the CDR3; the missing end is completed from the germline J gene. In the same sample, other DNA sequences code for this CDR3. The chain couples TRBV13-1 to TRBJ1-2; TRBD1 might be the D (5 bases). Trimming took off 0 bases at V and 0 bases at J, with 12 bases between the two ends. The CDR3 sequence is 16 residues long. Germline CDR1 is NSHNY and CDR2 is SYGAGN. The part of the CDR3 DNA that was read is TGTGCCAGCAGTGATGCCGGGCAGGGAGCAAACTCC. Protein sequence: CASSDAGQGANS. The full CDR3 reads CASSDAGQGANSDYTF.

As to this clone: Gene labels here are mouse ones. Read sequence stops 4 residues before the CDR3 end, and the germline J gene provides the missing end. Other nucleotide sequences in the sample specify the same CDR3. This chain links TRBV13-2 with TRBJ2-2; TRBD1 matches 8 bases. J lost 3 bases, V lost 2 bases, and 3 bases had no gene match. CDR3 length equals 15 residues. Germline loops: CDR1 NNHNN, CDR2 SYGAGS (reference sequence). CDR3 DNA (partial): TGTGCCAGCGGTGAGCAGGGGGCCGACACCGGG. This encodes CASGEQGADTG. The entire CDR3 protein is CASGEQGADTGQLYF.

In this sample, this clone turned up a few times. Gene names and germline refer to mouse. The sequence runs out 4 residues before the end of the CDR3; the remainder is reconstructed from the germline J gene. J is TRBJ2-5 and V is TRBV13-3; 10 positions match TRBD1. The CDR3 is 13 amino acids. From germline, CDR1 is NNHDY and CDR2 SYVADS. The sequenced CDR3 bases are TGTGCCAGCATACCGGGACAGGGGGAC. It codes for CASIPGQGD. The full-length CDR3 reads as CASIPGQGDTQYF.

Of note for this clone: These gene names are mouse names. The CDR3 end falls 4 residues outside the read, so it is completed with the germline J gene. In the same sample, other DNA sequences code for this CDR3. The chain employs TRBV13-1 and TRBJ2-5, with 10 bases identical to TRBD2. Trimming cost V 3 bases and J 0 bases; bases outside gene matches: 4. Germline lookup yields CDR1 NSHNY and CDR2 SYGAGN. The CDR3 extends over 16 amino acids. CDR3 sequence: CASSAGLGVNQDTQYF. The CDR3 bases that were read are TGTGCCAGCAGTGCCGGACTGGGGGTTAACCAAGAC.

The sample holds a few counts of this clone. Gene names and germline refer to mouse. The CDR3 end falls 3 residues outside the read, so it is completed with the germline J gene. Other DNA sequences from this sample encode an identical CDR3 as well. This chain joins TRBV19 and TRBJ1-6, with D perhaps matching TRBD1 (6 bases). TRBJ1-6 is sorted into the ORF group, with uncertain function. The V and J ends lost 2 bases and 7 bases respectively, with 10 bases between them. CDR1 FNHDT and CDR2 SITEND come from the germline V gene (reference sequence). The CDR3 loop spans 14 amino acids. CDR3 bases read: TGTGCCAGCAGTATTCCGGGACAAAATTCGCCC. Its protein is CASSIPGQNSP. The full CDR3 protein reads CASSIPGQNSPLYF.

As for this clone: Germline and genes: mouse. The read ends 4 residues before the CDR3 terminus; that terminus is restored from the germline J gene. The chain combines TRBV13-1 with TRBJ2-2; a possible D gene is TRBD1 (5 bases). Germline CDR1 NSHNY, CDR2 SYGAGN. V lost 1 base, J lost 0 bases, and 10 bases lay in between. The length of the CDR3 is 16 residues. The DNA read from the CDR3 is TGTGCCAGCAGTGATCCGGCAGGGTCAAACACCGGG. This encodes CASSDPAGSNTG. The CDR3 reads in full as CASSDPAGSNTGQLYF.

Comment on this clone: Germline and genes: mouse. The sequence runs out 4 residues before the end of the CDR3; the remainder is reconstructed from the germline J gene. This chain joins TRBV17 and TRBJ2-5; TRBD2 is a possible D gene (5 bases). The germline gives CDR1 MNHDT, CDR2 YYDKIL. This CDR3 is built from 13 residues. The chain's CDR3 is CASSSLGRDTQYF. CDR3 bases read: TGTGCTAGCAGTAGTCTGGGTAGGGAC.

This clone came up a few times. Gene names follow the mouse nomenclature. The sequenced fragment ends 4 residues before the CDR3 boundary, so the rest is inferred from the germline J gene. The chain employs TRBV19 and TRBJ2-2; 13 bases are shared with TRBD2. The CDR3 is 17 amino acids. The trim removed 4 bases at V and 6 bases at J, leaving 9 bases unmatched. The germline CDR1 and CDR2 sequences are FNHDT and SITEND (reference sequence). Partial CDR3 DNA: TGTGCCAGCAGTTTTGGACTGGGGGGGCGCGAGGCCGGG. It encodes CASSFGLGGREAG. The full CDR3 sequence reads CASSFGLGGREAGQLYF.

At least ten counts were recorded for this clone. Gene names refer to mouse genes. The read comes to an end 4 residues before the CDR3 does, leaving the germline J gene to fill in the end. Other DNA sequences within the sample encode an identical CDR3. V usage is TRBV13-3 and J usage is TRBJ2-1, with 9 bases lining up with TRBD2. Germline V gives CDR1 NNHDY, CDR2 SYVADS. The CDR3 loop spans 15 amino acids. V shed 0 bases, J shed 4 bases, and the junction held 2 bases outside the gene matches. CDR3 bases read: TGTGCCAGCAGTGATGCCTGGGGGGGATATGCT. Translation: CASSDAWGGYA. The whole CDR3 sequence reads CASSDAWGGYAEQFF.

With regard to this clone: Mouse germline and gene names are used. The CDR3 protein is CASSDAGAASAETLYF. The part of the CDR3 DNA that was read is TGTGCCAGCAGTGATGCAGGGGCAGCTAGTGCAGAA. This chain links TRBV13-3 with TRBJ2-3; maybe TRBD1 (6 bases). The read terminates 4 residues ahead of where the CDR3 ends, so the germline J gene completes it. Trimming shortened V by 0 bases and J by 0 bases, and 11 bases separated the two germline ends. Germline V gene data show CDR1 as NNHDY and CDR2 as SYVADS. There are 16 residues in the CDR3.

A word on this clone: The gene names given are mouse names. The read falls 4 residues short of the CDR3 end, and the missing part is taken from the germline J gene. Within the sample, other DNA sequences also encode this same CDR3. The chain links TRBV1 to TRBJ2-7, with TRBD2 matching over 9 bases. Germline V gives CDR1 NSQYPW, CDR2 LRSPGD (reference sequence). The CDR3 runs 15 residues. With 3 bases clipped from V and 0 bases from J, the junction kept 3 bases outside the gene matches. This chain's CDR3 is CTCSAAGGVSYEQYF. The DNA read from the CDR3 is TGCACCTGCAGTGCGGCTGGGGGGGTCTCCTAT. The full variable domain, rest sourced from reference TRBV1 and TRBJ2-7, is VTLLEQNPRWRLVPRGQAVNLRCILKNSQYPWMSWYQQDLQKQLQWLFTLRSPGDKEVKSLPGADYLATRVTDTELRLQVANMSQGRTLYCTCSAAGGVSYEQYFGPGTRLTVL.

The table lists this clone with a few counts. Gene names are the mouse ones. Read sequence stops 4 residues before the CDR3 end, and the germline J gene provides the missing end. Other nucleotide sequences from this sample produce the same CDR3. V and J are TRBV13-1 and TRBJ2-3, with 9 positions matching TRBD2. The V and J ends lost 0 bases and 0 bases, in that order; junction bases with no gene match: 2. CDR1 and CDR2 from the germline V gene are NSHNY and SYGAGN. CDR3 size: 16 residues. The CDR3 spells CASSDAWGGSAETLYF. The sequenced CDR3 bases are TGTGCCAGCAGTGATGCCTGGGGGGGTAGTGCAGAA.